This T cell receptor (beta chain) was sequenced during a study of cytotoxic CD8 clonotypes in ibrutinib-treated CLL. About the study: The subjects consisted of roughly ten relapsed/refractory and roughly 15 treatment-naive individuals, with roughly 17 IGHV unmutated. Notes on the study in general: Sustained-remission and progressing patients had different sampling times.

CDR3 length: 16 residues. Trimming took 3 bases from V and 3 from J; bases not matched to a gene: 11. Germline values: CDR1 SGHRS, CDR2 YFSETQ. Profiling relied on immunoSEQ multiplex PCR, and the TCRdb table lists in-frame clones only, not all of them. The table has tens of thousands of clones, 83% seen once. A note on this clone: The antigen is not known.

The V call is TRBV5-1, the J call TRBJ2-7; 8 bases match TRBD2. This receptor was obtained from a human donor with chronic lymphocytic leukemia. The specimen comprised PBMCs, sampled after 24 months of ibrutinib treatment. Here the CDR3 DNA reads TGCGCCAGCAGCTCCGGACTAGCCCAGCCGAGCTACGAGCAGTACTTC. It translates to CASSSGLAQPSYEQYF.